Following are 25 T cell receptor beta chains from one sample sequenced in a study of T cells in Graves' hyperthyroidism and ophthalmopathy. Amplified TCR beta CDR3 regions derived from RNA transcripts. Initially, a first-round RT-PCR of the TCR CDR3 employed the HTBI primer set. TCRdb processed the multiplex PCR reads anew with MiXCR; each CDR3 protein has one entry. This sample has around 660,000 distinct CDR3 sequences, with roughly 46% found just once. Material for sequencing was peripheral blood or thyroid tissue (not recorded which). These receptors were taken from an adult man with Graves' disease, either hyperthyroidism or ophthalmopathy (not recorded which).

The chain couples TRBV7-2 to TRBJ2-5, with a possible D match to TRBD2 (5 bases). The CDR3 runs 14 residues. V dropped 10 bases and J dropped 5 bases, with 20 bases sitting between them. The germline gives CDR1 SGHTA, CDR2 FQGNSA. This CDR3 is CATKVDGDLETQYF. The CDR3 bases are TGTGCCACCAAGGTCGACGGGGATCTGGAGACCCAGTACTTC.

As for this clonotype: A much bigger clone sits one base away, suggesting this may be a read error. V usage is TRBV24-1 and J usage is TRBJ1-2; D remains ambiguous. CDR3 length equals 15 residues. Germline assignment: CDR1 KGHDR and CDR2 SFDVKD. The CDR3 DNA is TGTGTCAGCAGCTTAGCGCCGGGCGCAGGCGATGGCTACACCTTC. It is translated as CVSSLAPGAGDGYTF.

This clonotype was seen at least ten times. V usage is TRBV14 and J usage is TRBJ1-2; the D is unclear. The germline gives CDR1 SGHDN, CDR2 FVKESK. V lost 0 bases and J lost 8, with 10 bases in between. This CDR3 has 13 residues. CDR3 sequence reads: CASSQERVRGYTF. DNA of the CDR3: TGTGCCAGCAGCCAAGAAAGGGTCCGAGGCTACACCTTC. The complete variable domain, with remaining parts taken from reference TRBV14 and TRBJ1-2, reads EAGVTQFPSHSVIEKGQTVTLRCDPISGHDNLYWYRRVMGKEIKFLLHFVKESKQDESGMPNNRFLAERTGGTYSTLKVQPAELEDSGVYFCASSQERVRGYTFGSGTRLTVV.

This clonotype was counted only a few times. This sequence joins TRBV6-5 and TRBJ1-3, with 7 bases lining up with TRBD1. Germline CDR1 MNHEY, CDR2 SVGAGI. The CDR3 has 13 residues. Trimming at V came to 10 bases and at J to 2 bases, leaving 5 bases not matched to a gene. Here the CDR3 reads CATLQGAGNTIYF. The DNA of the CDR3 is TGTGCCACCCTCCAGGGGGCTGGAAACACCATATATTTT.

This clonotype appeared many times. The chain is built from TRBV2 and TRBJ2-7, with 10 bases fitting TRBD2. The CDR3 extends over 15 amino acids. The junction had 10 bases not matched to a gene; V was cut back by 6 bases and J by 5 bases. CDR1 SNHLY and CDR2 FYNNEI come from the germline V gene. The CDR3 bases are TGTGCCAGCAGGATTGCTAGCGGGAGCATCGACGAGCAGTACTTC. Translating gives CASRIASGSIDEQYF.

This clonotype was detected a few times. The junction and the germline gene differ at one end; a read error may be behind it. J is TRBJ2-2 and V is TRBV10-3; D is ambiguous. This CDR3 spans 13 amino acids. Germline CDR1 ENHRY, CDR2 SYGVKD. The CDR3 region is CASSEDGHGELFF. The CDR3 DNA is TGTGCCAGCAGTGAAGACGGGCACGGGGAGCTGTTTTTT.

The genes are TRBV16 and TRBJ1-4, with D uncertain. V lost 1 base and J lost 7, with 7 bases in between. The CDR3 loop spans 13 amino acids. Germline values: CDR1 KGHSY, CDR2 FQNENV. The chain's CDR3 is CASSQLGREKLFF. The CDR3 region has the DNA TGTGCCAGCAGCCAATTAGGGCGTGAAAAACTGTTTTTT.

The sample holds a few counts of this clonotype. The chain is built from TRBV6-5 and TRBJ2-7; D is ambiguous. CDR3 length: 14 residues. Trimming stripped 2 bases from V and 2 bases from J, with 10 bases between. Germline assignment: CDR1 MNHEY and CDR2 SVGAGI. In DNA, the CDR3 is TGTGCCAGCAGTTACGCGACGGCTACCTACGAGCAGTACTTC. Translating it yields CASSYATATYEQYF.

This clonotype was seen a few times. The chain joins TRBV20-1 to TRBJ1-4; D is undetermined. This CDR3 is built from 13 residues. Trimming took 1 base from V and 8 from J, leaving 11 bases between them. Per the germline V gene, CDR1 is DFQATT and CDR2 is SNEGSKA (reference sequence). CDR3 loop: CSARGRTREKLFF. The DNA of the CDR3 is TGCAGTGCTAGAGGGAGGACCAGAGAAAAACTGTTTTTT.

The rearrangement links TRBV6-4 to TRBJ2-5; possibly TRBD1 for D (5 bases). V shed 5 bases and J shed 2 bases, with 12 bases lying between them. The CDR3 spans 14 residues. Germline assignment: CDR1 MRHNA and CDR2 SNTAGT. The CDR3 protein is CASSYRTVQETQYF. The CDR3 DNA sequence: TGTGCCAGCAGTTACAGGACGGTTCAAGAGACCCAGTACTTC.

This clonotype was found many times. The J gene is TRBJ1-3, the V gene TRBV10-3; D gene unclear. The V gene lost 2 bases and the J gene lost 0 bases, with 11 bases spanning the gap. This CDR3 has 16 residues. The germline V gene has CDR1 ENHRY and CDR2 SYGVKD. The CDR3 DNA is TGTGCCATCAGTGAGACGGGCGCAAACTCTGGAAACACCATATATTTT. Translation gives CAISETGANSGNTIYF.

To note about this clonotype: A read error may account for a junction end that differs from germline. This sequence joins TRBV24-1 and TRBJ1-1; D is possibly TRBD1 (5 bases). Germline V gives CDR1 KGHDR, CDR2 SFDVKD. CDR3 length: 8 residues. The CDR3 sequence is CATTGTRF. CDR3 DNA sequence: TGTGCCACCACAGGGACTCGCTTT.

This clonotype was detected ten times or more. The V call is TRBV7-9, the J call TRBJ2-6; 9 positions match TRBD2. The CDR3 runs 17 residues. J lost 1 base, V lost 3 bases, and 4 bases had no gene match. Per the germline V gene, CDR1 is SEHNR and CDR2 is FQNEAQ (reference sequence). The CDR3 region is CASSLTSGMSGANVLTF. The CDR3 region has the DNA TGTGCCAGCAGCTTGACTAGCGGAATGTCTGGGGCCAACGTCCTGACTTTC.

This chain links TRBV11-2 with TRBJ2-6; D perhaps matches TRBD2 (6 bases). V lost 5 bases to trimming and J lost 0 bases, with 23 bases between them. Per the germline V gene, CDR1 is SGHAT and CDR2 is FQNNGV. There are 20 residues in the CDR3. As DNA, the CDR3 is TGTGCCAGCAGCCCAGCGGGCGTGGTCAGGGCGCTCTCTGGGGCCAACGTCCTGACTTTC. Residues: CASSPAGVVRALSGANVLTF.

Many counts were recorded for this clonotype. The junction does not match germline at one end; this may be a read error. The V gene is TRBV5-1, the J gene TRBJ2-7; D remains ambiguous. Per germline, CDR1 SGHRS and CDR2 YFSETQ. CDR3 length: 13 residues. The CDR3 sequence is CASSLPGPYEQYF. CDR3 bases: TGTGCCAGCAGCTTACCGGGTCCCTACGAGCAGTACTTC.

The chain is built from TRBV6-5 and TRBJ1-2; 8 nucleotides match TRBD1. Trimming at V came to 7 bases and at J to 0 bases, leaving 13 bases not matched to a gene. This CDR3 contains 17 residues. Germline CDR1 is MNHEY and CDR2 is SVGAGI. The CDR3 loop reads CASNPQMGQETNYGYTF. The CDR3 DNA is TGTGCCAGCAACCCTCAGATGGGACAGGAGACTAACTATGGCTACACCTTC.

The rearrangement links TRBV29-1 to TRBJ1-2; 9 bases line up with TRBD1. This CDR3 has 11 amino acids. With 5 bases clipped from V and 7 bases from J, the junction kept 2 bases outside the gene matches. The germline CDR1 and CDR2 sequences are SQVTM and ANQGSEA. CDR3 sequence reads: CSVLDRGGYTF. The CDR3 region has the DNA TGCAGCGTTTTGGACAGGGGTGGCTACACCTTC.

This clonotype was detected many times. The V call is TRBV20-1, the J call TRBJ2-5, with TRBD2 as a possible D gene (5 bases). Germline CDR1 is DFQATT and CDR2 is SNEGSKA (reference sequence). The CDR3 sequence is 14 residues long. Deletions cut 2 bases from V and 5 bases from J, with 15 bases between. CDR3 sequence (DNA): TGCAGTGCTAGATGGGCAACTAGAGGGGAGACCCAGTACTTC. Its protein is CSARWATRGETQYF.

As concerns this clonotype: One end of the junction is discordant with germline, which a read error may explain. The CDR3: CASSDPLRDYGYTF. The CDR3, as DNA: TGTGCCAGCAGTGATCCCCTTCGGGACTATGGCTACACCTTC. The chain couples TRBV24-1 to TRBJ1-2, with D unresolved. CDR3 length: 14 amino acids. The V gene's germline CDR1 is KGHDR and CDR2 SFDVKD.

This chain uses TRBV29-1 with TRBJ2-2; 9 bases align to TRBD2. The CDR3 covers 16 residues. Germline V gene sequence: CDR1 SQVTM, CDR2 ANQGSEA. Trimming at V came to 1 base and at J to 5 bases, leaving 8 bases not matched to a gene. In DNA, the CDR3 is TGCAGCGTTGAAGGAGTAGCGGGGGTCGATACCGGGGAGCTGTTTTTT. It specifies CSVEGVAGVDTGELFF.

The chain has TRBV12-3 or TRBV12-4 and TRBJ1-5; D gene ambiguous. The V gene lost 3 bases and the J gene lost 6 bases, with 9 bases spanning the gap. CDR3 length: 13 amino acids. The CDR3 DNA follows: TGTGCCAGCAGTTTTAAGGTCGGTCAGCCCCAGCATTTT. Its translation: CASSFKVGQPQHF.

J is TRBJ1-1 and V is TRBV7-2; D gene uncertain. Germline V CDR1 and CDR2: SGHTA, FQGNSA. The CDR3 covers 16 residues. V shed 3 bases and J shed 0 bases, with 14 bases lying between them. The CDR3: CASSLVLRPMNTEAFF. The CDR3 region has the DNA TGTGCCAGCAGCTTGGTTCTCAGGCCGATGAACACTGAAGCTTTCTTT.

The sample holds many counts of this clonotype. The V call is TRBV29-1, the J call TRBJ1-1; TRBD1 aligns across 10 bases. The CDR3 runs to 13 residues. After removal of 6 bases from V and 1 base from J, the junction contained 2 bases not matched to a gene. Germline V gene sequence: CDR1 SQVTM, CDR2 ANQGSEA. CDR3: CSVRQGANTEAFF. As DNA, the CDR3 is TGCAGCGTCCGACAGGGGGCGAACACTGAAGCTTTCTTT.

This chain uses TRBV15 with TRBJ2-5, with 10 nucleotides matching TRBD2. The V gene end was trimmed by 3 bases and the J gene end by 3 bases; junction bases not matched to a gene: 10. The CDR3 contains 17 residues. Germline CDR1 reads LNHNV; CDR2 reads YYDKDF (reference sequence). The CDR3 protein is CATSSYASGRGKETQYF. Written as DNA, the CDR3 is TGTGCCACCAGCAGTTACGCTAGCGGGAGAGGGAAAGAGACCCAGTACTTC.

The chain recombines TRBV7-3 with TRBJ2-5, with 9 bases aligning to TRBD2. The CDR3 spans 15 residues. Germline values: CDR1 SGHTA, CDR2 FQGTGA. J gave up 5 bases and V 6 bases, and 10 bases lay outside the gene matches. The CDR3 loop reads CASRLAGDTGETQYF. CDR3 sequence (DNA): TGTGCCAGCAGACTAGCGGGCGACACCGGGGAGACCCAGTACTTC.